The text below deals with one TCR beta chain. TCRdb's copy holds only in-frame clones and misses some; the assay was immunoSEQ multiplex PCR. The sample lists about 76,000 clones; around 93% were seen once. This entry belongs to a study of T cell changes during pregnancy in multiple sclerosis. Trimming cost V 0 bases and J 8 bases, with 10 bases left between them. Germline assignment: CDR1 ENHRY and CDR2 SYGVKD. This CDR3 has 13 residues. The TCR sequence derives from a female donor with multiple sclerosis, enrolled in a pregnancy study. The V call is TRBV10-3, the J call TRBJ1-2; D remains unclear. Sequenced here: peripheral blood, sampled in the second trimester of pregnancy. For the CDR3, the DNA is TGTGCCATCAGTGAGTCGGTGGGGAGCGGCTACACCTTC. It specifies CAISESVGSGYTF.